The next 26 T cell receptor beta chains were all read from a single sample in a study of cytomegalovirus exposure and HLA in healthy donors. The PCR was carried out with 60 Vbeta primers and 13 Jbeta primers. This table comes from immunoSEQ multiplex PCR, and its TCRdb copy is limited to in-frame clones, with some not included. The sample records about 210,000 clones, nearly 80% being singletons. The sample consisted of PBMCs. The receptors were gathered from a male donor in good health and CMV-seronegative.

This chain's CDR3 is CASSPTTTRDTQYF. In DNA form, the CDR3 reads TGTGCCAGCAGTCCGACAACAACCCGGGATACGCAGTATTTT. The J gene is TRBJ2-3, the V gene TRBV6-4, with unresolved D. V lost 5 bases and J lost 6, with 15 bases in between. The CDR3 has 14 residues. CDR1 is MRHNA, CDR2 SNTAGT, per germline.

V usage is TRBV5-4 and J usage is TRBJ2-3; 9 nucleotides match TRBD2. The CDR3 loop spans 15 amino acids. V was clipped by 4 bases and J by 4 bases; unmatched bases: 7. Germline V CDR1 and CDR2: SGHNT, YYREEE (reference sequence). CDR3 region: CASSRGSGGADTQYF. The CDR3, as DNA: TGTGCCAGCAGCCGGGGTAGCGGGGGAGCAGATACGCAGTATTTT.

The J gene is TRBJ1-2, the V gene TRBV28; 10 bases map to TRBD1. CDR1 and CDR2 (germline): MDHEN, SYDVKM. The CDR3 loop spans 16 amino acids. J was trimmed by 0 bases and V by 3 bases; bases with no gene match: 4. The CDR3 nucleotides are TGTGCCAGCAGTTTTGGACAGGGGGTTACTAACTATGGCTACACCTTC. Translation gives CASSFGQGVTNYGYTF.

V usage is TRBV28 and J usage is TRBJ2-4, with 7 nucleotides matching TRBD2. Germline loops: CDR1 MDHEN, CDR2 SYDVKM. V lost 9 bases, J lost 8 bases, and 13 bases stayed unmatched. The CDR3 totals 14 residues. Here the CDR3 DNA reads TGTGCCAGTAGCAAGGGGCGGGAGATAGACATTCAGTACTTC. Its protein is CASSKGREIDIQYF.

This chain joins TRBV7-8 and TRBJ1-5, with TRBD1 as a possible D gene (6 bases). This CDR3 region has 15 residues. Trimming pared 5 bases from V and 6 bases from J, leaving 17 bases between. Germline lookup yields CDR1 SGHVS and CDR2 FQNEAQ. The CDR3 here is CASSGLQGRGQPQHF. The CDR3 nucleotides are TGTGCCAGCAGCGGCCTTCAGGGGAGAGGTCAGCCCCAGCATTTT.

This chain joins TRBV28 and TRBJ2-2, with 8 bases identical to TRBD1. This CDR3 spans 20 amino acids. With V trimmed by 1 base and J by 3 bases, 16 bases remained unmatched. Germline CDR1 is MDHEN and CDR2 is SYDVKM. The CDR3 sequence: CASSLFVGTGIRMDTGELFF. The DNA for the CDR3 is TGTGCCAGCAGTTTATTTGTCGGGACAGGCATCAGGATGGACACCGGGGAGCTGTTTTTT.

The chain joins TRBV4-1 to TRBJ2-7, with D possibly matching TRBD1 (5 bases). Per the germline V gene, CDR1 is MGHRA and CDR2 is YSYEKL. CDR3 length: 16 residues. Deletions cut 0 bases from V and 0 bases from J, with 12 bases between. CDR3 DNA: TGCGCCAGCAGCCAAGATCCAGGGCAGGCCTCCTACGAGCAGTACTTC. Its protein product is CASSQDPGQASYEQYF.

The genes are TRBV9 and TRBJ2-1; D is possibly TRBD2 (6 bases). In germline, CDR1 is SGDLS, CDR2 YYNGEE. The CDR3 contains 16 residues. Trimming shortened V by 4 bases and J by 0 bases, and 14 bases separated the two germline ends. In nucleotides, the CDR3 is TGTGCCAGCAGCATACGTAGCGGATCCTCCTACAATGAGCAGTTCTTC. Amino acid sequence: CASSIRSGSSYNEQFF.

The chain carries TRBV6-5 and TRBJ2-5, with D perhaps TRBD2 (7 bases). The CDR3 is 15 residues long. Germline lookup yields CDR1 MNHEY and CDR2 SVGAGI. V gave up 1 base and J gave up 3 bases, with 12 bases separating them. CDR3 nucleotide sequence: TGTGCCAGCAGTTACTGGGGAGGGGGGAAAGAGACCCAGTACTTC. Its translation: CASSYWGGGKETQYF.

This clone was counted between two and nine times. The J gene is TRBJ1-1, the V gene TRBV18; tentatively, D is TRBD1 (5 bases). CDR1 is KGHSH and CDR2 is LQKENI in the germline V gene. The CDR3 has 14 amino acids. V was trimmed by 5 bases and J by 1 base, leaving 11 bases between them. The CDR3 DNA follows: TGTGCCAGCTCATCGCAGGGAGGGAACACTGAAGCTTTCTTT. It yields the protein CASSSQGGNTEAFF.

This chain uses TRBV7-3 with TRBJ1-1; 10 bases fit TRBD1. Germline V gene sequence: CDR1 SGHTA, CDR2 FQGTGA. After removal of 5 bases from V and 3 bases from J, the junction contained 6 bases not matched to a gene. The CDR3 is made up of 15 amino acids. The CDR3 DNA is TGTGCCAGCAGCCCCTGGACAGGGGGGGACACTGAAGCTTTCTTT. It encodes CASSPWTGGDTEAFF.

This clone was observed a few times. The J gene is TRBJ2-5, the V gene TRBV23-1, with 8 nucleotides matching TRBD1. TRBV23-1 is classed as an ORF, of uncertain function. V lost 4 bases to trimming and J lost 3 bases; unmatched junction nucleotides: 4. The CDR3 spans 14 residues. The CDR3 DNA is TGCGCCAGCAGTCCGACAGGGGAGGAAGAGACCCAGTACTTC. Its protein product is CASSPTGEEETQYF.

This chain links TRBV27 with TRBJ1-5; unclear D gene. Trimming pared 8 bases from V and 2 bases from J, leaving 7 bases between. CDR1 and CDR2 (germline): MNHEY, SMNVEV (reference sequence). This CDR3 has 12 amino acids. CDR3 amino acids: CASARGNQPQHF. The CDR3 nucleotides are TGTGCCAGCGCTCGGGGCAATCAGCCCCAGCATTTT.

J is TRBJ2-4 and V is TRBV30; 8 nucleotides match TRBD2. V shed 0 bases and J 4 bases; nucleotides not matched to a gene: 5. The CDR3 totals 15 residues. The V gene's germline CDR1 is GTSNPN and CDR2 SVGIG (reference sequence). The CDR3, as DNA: TGTGCCTGGAGTGTACTTCGGGGGGGGAAAAACATTCAGTACTTC. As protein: CAWSVLRGGKNIQYF.

Written as DNA, the CDR3 is TGCAGCGTTGCGGTAGGGACAGGGGGCAGGACTGAAGCTTTCTTT. It is translated as CSVAVGTGGRTEAFF. This sequence joins TRBV29-1 and TRBJ1-1; 12 bases align to TRBD1. In germline, CDR1 is SQVTM, CDR2 ANQGSEA. CDR3 length equals 15 residues. Trimming at V came to 4 bases and at J to 5 bases, leaving 8 bases not matched to a gene.

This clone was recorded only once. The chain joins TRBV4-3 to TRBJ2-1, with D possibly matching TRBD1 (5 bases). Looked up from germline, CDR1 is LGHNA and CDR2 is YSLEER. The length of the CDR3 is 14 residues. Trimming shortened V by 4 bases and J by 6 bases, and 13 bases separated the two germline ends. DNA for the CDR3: TGCGCCAGCAGCCCCAACTTCCAGGGCAATGAGCAGTTCTTC. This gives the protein CASSPNFQGNEQFF.

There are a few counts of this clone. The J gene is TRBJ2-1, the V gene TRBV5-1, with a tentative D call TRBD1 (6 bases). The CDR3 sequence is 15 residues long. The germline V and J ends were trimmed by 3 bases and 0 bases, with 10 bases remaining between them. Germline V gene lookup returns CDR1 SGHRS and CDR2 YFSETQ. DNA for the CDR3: TGCGCCAGCAGCTCCCCAGGGGTCTCCTACAATGAGCAGTTCTTC. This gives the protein CASSSPGVSYNEQFF.

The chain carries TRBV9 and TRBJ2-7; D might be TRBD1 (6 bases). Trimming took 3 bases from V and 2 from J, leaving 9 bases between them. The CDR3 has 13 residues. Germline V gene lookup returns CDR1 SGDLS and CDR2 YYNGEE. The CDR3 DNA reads TGTGCCAGCAGCGACAGACAGGCCTACGAGCAGTACTTC. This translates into CASSDRQAYEQYF.

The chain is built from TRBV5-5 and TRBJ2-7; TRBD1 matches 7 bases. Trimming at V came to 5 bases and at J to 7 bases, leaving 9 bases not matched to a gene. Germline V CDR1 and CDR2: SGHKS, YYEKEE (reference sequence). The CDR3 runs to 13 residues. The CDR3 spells CASRNLGGREQYF. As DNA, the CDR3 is TGTGCCAGCAGGAACTTAGGGGGCAGGGAGCAGTACTTC.

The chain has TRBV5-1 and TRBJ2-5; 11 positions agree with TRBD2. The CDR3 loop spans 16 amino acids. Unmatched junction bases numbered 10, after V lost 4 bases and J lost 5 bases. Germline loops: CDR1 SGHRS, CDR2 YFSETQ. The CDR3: CASSPTSGTGWETQYF. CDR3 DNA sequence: TGCGCCAGCAGCCCGACTAGCGGGACAGGATGGGAGACCCAGTACTTC.

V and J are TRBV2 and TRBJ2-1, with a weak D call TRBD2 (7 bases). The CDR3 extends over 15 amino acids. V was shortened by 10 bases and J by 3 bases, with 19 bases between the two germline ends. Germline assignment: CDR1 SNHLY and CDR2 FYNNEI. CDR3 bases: TGTGCCACACGGGACAAGCGGGGTTTCTACAATGAGCAGTTCTTC. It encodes CATRDKRGFYNEQFF.

The CDR3 bases are TGTGCCAGCAGCCGTGACAGGAGCTCCTACGAGCAGTACTTC. The encoded protein is CASSRDRSSYEQYF. This rearrangement joins TRBV5-5 to TRBJ2-7, with D tentatively TRBD1 (6 bases). Germline CDR1 reads SGHKS; CDR2 reads YYEKEE (reference sequence). V dropped 4 bases and J dropped 0 bases, with 11 bases sitting between them. The CDR3 spans 14 residues.

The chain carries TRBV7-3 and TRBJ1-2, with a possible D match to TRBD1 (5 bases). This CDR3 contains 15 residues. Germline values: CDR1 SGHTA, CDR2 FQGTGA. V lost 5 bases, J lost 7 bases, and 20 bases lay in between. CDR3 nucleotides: TGTGCCAGCAGCCTTCCCGGGACTTCGAGGGGTGGCTACACCTTC. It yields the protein CASSLPGTSRGGYTF.

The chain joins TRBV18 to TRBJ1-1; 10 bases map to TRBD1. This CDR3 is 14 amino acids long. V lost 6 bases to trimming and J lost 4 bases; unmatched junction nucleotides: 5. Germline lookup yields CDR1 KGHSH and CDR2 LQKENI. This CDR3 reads CASSLDRGFTEAFF. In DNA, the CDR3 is TGTGCCAGCTCGTTGGACAGGGGGTTCACTGAAGCTTTCTTT.

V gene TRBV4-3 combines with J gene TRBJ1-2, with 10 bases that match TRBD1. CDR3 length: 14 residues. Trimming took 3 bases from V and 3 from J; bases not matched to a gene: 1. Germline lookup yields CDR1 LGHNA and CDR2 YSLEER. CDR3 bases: TGCGCCAGCAGCCAGACAGGGGGCGACTATGGCTACACCTTC. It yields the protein CASSQTGGDYGYTF.

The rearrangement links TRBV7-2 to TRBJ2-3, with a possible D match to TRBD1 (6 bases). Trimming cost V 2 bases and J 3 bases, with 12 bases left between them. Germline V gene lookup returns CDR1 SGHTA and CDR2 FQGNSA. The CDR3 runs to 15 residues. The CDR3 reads CASSLNYRATDTQYF. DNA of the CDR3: TGTGCCAGCAGCTTAAACTACAGGGCAACAGATACGCAGTATTTT.